Below are 30 T cell receptor beta chains sequenced from a single sample in a study of graft-versus-host responses after intestinal transplantation. Researchers processed graft tissue to release intraepithelial and lamina propria lymphocytes. Measured with immunoSEQ multiplex PCR; TCRdb has only the in-frame clones, and not every one. Counted here are roughly 7,000 clones, around 75% occurring once; the ten biggest clones make up roughly 13%. Specimen: ileum tissue, collected around 230 days after intestinal transplant. Receptors originate from a human patient who received an intestinal transplant, so some T cells may come from the graft donor.

This clone was counted only a few times. This chain uses TRBV6-5 with TRBJ2-7; TRBD1 might be the D (6 bases). Germline CDR1 is MNHEY and CDR2 is SVGAGI. V dropped 5 bases and J dropped 1 base, with 15 bases sitting between them. The CDR3 consists of 15 residues. The CDR3 DNA sequence: TGTGCCAGCAGTACAAACAGGGAGTTTTCCTACGAGCAGTACTTC. Its protein is CASSTNREFSYEQYF.

Only a few counts were recorded for this clone. The chain combines TRBV7-2 with TRBJ2-2, with TRBD2 matching 8 bases. This CDR3 has 17 residues. The V gene end was trimmed by 3 bases and the J gene end by 0 bases; junction bases not matched to a gene: 6. The germline gives CDR1 SGHTA, CDR2 FQGNSA. The CDR3 here is CASSFQLTSANTGELFF. The CDR3 DNA follows: TGTGCCAGCAGCTTCCAGTTGACTAGCGCGAACACCGGGGAGCTGTTTTTT.

By frequency in the sample, this clone is large. The chain has TRBV5-1 and TRBJ2-1; 12 bases are shared with TRBD2. The CDR3 loop spans 12 amino acids. V shed 2 bases and J 12 bases; nucleotides not matched to a gene: 0. Germline V gene sequence: CDR1 SGHRS, CDR2 YFSETQ. The CDR3 region is CASSLLAGGQFF. The CDR3 nucleotides read TGCGCCAGCAGCTTACTAGCGGGAGGGCAGTTCTTC.

The chain links TRBV27 to TRBJ2-7; a weak D match, TRBD1 (6 bases). The CDR3 has 16 residues. Germline V gene data show CDR1 as MNHEY and CDR2 as SMNVEV (reference sequence). V lost 7 bases, J lost 8 bases, and 27 bases lay in between. CDR3 coding DNA: TGTGCCAGCACTCAAGATAGGACAGCTCCTACTTTGCAGCAGTACTTC. It codes for CASTQDRTAPTLQQYF.

By share, this clone counts as medium-sized. The chain joins TRBV7-9 to TRBJ2-2; 9 positions match TRBD1. Germline lookup yields CDR1 SEHNR and CDR2 FQNEAQ (reference sequence). The V gene end was trimmed by 5 bases and the J gene end by 7 bases; junction bases not matched to a gene: 11. The CDR3 spans 16 residues. CDR3 in amino acids: CASSGRTGAQGGELFF. CDR3 DNA sequence: TGTGCCAGCAGCGGACGGACAGGGGCCCAAGGCGGGGAGCTGTTTTTT.

J is TRBJ2-1 and V is TRBV4-1; no clear D gene. CDR3 length equals 13 residues. The V end was cut by 1 base, the J end by 10 bases, with 11 bases between. Looked up from germline, CDR1 is MGHRA and CDR2 is YSYEKL. In DNA, the CDR3 is TGCGCCAGCAGCCAAGGCGGATCAAACGAGCAGTTCTTC. Amino acid sequence: CASSQGGSNEQFF.

The chain carries TRBV5-6 and TRBJ1-2; 7 bases map to TRBD1. Losses at the gene ends were 1 base for V and 1 base for J; bases not matched to a gene: 4. The germline CDR1 and CDR2 sequences are SGHDT and YYEEEE. The CDR3 is 15 amino acids. CDR3 region: CASSLPGDSNYGYTF. The CDR3 DNA reads as TGTGCCAGCAGCTTGCCGGGGGACAGTAACTATGGCTACACCTTC. Combining the CDR3 with reference TRBV5-6 and TRBJ1-2 gives the whole variable domain DAGVTQSPTHLIKTRGQQVTLRCSPKSGHDTVSWYQQALGQGPQFIFQYYEEEERQRGNFPDRFSGHQFPNYSSELNVNALLLGDSALYLCASSLPGDSNYGYTFGSGTRLTVV.

The chain has TRBV5-8 and TRBJ1-2, with TRBD1 identical over 7 bases. The V gene end was trimmed by 4 bases and the J gene end by 2 bases; junction bases not matched to a gene: 2. This CDR3 has 13 amino acids. Germline V gives CDR1 SGHTS, CDR2 YDEGEE. Here the CDR3 reads CASSRGQNYGYTF. The CDR3 DNA is TGTGCCAGCAGCCGGGGACAGAACTATGGCTACACCTTC. Filled out from reference TRBV5-8 and TRBJ1-2, the complete variable domain reads EAGVTQSPTHLIKTRGQQATLRCSPISGHTSVYWYQQALGLGLQFLLWYDEGEERNRGNFPPRFSGRQFPNYSSELNVNALELEDSALYLCASSRGQNYGYTFGSGTRLTVV.

The rearrangement joins TRBV25-1 to TRBJ1-5; 8 bases are shared with TRBD1. Germline values: CDR1 MGHDK, CDR2 SYGVNS. V trimming: 0 bases; J trimming: 6 bases; junction bases outside the gene matches: 1. The CDR3 length is 14 residues. This chain's CDR3 is CASSEYRGRQPQHF. The CDR3 DNA is TGTGCCAGCAGTGAATACAGGGGGCGTCAGCCCCAGCATTTT.

This clone was seen a single time. The chain employs TRBV7-9 and TRBJ1-2, with TRBD1 identical over 8 bases. The CDR3 covers 14 residues. Trimming took 5 bases from V and 5 from J; bases not matched to a gene: 7. Per the germline V gene, CDR1 is SEHNR and CDR2 is FQNEAQ (reference sequence). In DNA, the CDR3 is TGTGCCAGCAGCAAACAACAGGGGGATTATGGCTACACCTTC. This gives the protein CASSKQQGDYGYTF.

The V gene is TRBV2, the J gene TRBJ2-3; TRBD2 might be the D (5 bases). Germline V gene sequence: CDR1 SNHLY, CDR2 FYNNEI. The CDR3 has 13 amino acids. The V end lost 7 bases, the J end lost 2 bases, and 10 bases lay between the germline ends. In nucleotides, the CDR3 is TGTGCCAGCAACTGGGAGCTCACAGATACGCAGTATTTT. Protein product: CASNWELTDTQYF.

The chain employs TRBV19 and TRBJ2-1; weak D call: TRBD1 (5 bases). The CDR3 sequence is 13 residues long. The germline V gene has CDR1 LNHDA and CDR2 SQIVND (reference sequence). Trimming pared 3 bases from V and 4 bases from J, leaving 7 bases between. CDR3 loop: CASSITGYNEQFF. DNA for the CDR3: TGTGCCAGTAGTATTACAGGTTACAATGAGCAGTTCTTC.

The chain is built from TRBV7-9 and TRBJ1-1, with a tentative D call TRBD1 (5 bases). The CDR3 totals 15 residues. V lost 3 bases and J 1 base, leaving 12 bases between the germline ends. Germline V gene lookup returns CDR1 SEHNR and CDR2 FQNEAQ (reference sequence). The CDR3 DNA reads TGTGCCAGCAGCTTCCCTACGACAGCGAACACTGAAGCTTTCTTT. As protein: CASSFPTTANTEAFF.

This clone has a handful of counts. CDR3 sequence (DNA): TGTGCCAGCAGCTTCAGGGGAACGGGCGGGGAGCTGTTTTTT. Its translation is CASSFRGTGGELFF. The chain combines TRBV5-8 with TRBJ2-2; weak D call: TRBD1 (6 bases). V was trimmed by 2 bases and J by 7 bases, leaving 12 bases between them. The CDR3 has 14 residues. CDR1 is SGHTS, CDR2 YDEGEE, per germline.

This sequence joins TRBV7-2 and TRBJ2-3, with TRBD2 matching over 8 bases. Germline assignment: CDR1 SGHTA and CDR2 FQGNSA. CDR3 size: 16 residues. J was trimmed by 0 bases and V by 5 bases; bases with no gene match: 7. CDR3 in DNA: TGTGCCAGCAGCCCGACCCGACTAGCGAGCACAGATACGCAGTATTTT. Protein: CASSPTRLASTDTQYF.

The gene calls are TRBV5-4 and TRBJ2-1; maybe TRBD2 (6 bases). Trimming took 2 bases from V and 4 from J, leaving 16 bases between them. CDR3 length: 16 residues. Germline-derived CDR1 and CDR2 are SGHNT and YYREEE (reference sequence). The CDR3 DNA reads as TGTGCCAGCAGCTTCCGGGGGACCAGGTATTACAATGAGCAGTTCTTC. Amino acids: CASSFRGTRYYNEQFF.

The rearrangement joins TRBV7-6 to TRBJ2-7, with 9 nucleotides matching TRBD2. Germline CDR1 SGHVS, CDR2 FNYEAQ. This CDR3 is built from 15 residues. The ends lost 3 bases at V and 3 bases at J; junction bases unmatched: 6. CDR3 sequence (DNA): TGTGCCAGCAGCTTGGGACTAGCAGAGAACTACGAGCAGTACTTC. Its protein is CASSLGLAENYEQYF.

The chain combines TRBV28 with TRBJ1-2, with TRBD1 matching over 7 bases. With V trimmed by 6 bases and J by 3 bases, 1 base remained unmatched. This CDR3 comprises 12 residues. Germline assignment: CDR1 MDHEN and CDR2 SYDVKM. The CDR3 loop reads CASRGQYYGYTF. Here the CDR3 DNA reads TGTGCCAGCAGGGGACAGTACTATGGCTACACCTTC.

The chain combines TRBV6-1 with TRBJ2-3; the match to TRBD2 covers 10 bases. CDR1 is MNHNS and CDR2 is SASEGT in the germline V gene. The trim removed 2 bases at V and 3 bases at J, leaving 8 bases unmatched. The CDR3 covers 17 residues. This CDR3 is CASSEWSGRATTDTQYF. The CDR3 coding sequence is TGTGCCAGCAGTGAATGGAGCGGGAGGGCCACGACAGATACGCAGTATTTT.

This clone was seen a handful of times. The gene calls are TRBV30 and TRBJ2-1; no clear D. The CDR3 is 14 residues long. Germline CDR1 reads GTSNPN; CDR2 reads SVGIG (reference sequence). Trimming took 3 bases from V and 0 from J, leaving 9 bases between them. The CDR3 DNA is TGTGCCTGGAGAGGCGGCAGCTCCTACAATGAGCAGTTCTTC. Its protein is CAWRGGSSYNEQFF.

The V call is TRBV21-1, the J call TRBJ2-2; TRBD1, the table's D call, was not compared with the DNA. TRBV21-1 represents a pseudogene. CDR3 length: 16 residues. CDR3 sequence (DNA): TGTGCCAGCAGCAAAACAGGGGGATCGAACACCGGGGAGCTGTTTTTT. Translation gives CASSKTGGSNTGELFF.

A few counts support this clone. The chain employs TRBV27 and TRBJ2-3, with 8 positions matching TRBD1. After removal of 1 base from V and 4 bases from J, the junction contained 4 bases not matched to a gene. This CDR3 has 15 residues. Germline CDR1 and CDR2: MNHEY and SMNVEV (reference sequence). CDR3 nucleotides: TGTGCCAGCAGTTTATACCAGGGGGCGGCAGATACGCAGTATTTT. Translation: CASSLYQGAADTQYF.

Relative to its sample, this clone is medium-sized. The chain combines TRBV6-5 with TRBJ1-4; 8 bases align to TRBD1. The CDR3 runs 15 residues. CDR1 MNHEY and CDR2 SVGAGI come from the germline V gene. V gave up 5 bases and J gave up 6 bases; unmatched junction bases: 8. Here the CDR3 DNA reads TGTGCCAGCAGTGCGCGGACAGGGAAGGATGAAAAACTGTTTTTT. Residues: CASSARTGKDEKLFF.

This chain joins TRBV7-9 and TRBJ1-2; a weak D match, TRBD1 (5 bases). Germline assignment: CDR1 SEHNR and CDR2 FQNEAQ (reference sequence). The CDR3 sequence is 15 residues long. The V end lost 2 bases, the J end lost 2 bases, and 12 bases lay between the germline ends. The CDR3 sequence is CASSLLDGGNYGYTF. The CDR3 DNA reads TGTGCCAGCAGCTTACTCGACGGGGGGAACTATGGCTACACCTTC.

The chain links TRBV6-5 to TRBJ2-5, with a weak D call TRBD1 (5 bases). Germline V gives CDR1 MNHEY, CDR2 SVGAGI. V lost 6 bases and J 7 bases, leaving 18 bases between the germline ends. CDR3 size: 14 residues. CDR3 region: CASRISEHQGTQYF. CDR3 bases: TGTGCCAGCAGGATTTCGGAACACCAGGGGACCCAGTACTTC.

The chain combines TRBV29-1 with TRBJ1-2; the D gene is possibly TRBD1 (5 bases). The CDR3 runs 14 residues. Germline loops: CDR1 SQVTM, CDR2 ANQGSEA. The V end was cut by 4 bases, the J end by 6 bases, with 18 bases between. CDR3 nucleotides: TGCAGCGTTGCTGAGTGGCAGGGCCCAAATGGCTACACCTTC. It encodes CSVAEWQGPNGYTF.

The genes are TRBV19 and TRBJ2-1; the D is unclear. Germline lookup yields CDR1 LNHDA and CDR2 SQIVND (reference sequence). V lost 8 bases and J lost 3, with 11 bases in between. The CDR3 is made up of 13 amino acids. CDR3 in DNA: TGTGCCAGTTCACTTACCCTCTACAATGAGCAGTTCTTC. This translates into CASSLTLYNEQFF.

The chain has TRBV28 and TRBJ1-1, with 9 bases aligning to TRBD1. Unmatched junction bases numbered 9, after V lost 6 bases and J lost 7 bases. Germline V gene sequence: CDR1 MDHEN, CDR2 SYDVKM. This CDR3 has 14 residues. The CDR3 coding sequence is TGTGCCAGCAGGGGTCCCGGGACAGGGATTGAAGCTTTCTTT. Translating it yields CASRGPGTGIEAFF. The full variable domain, completed using reference TRBV28 and TRBJ1-1, is DVKVTQSSRYLVKRTGEKVFLECVQDMDHENMFWYRQDPGLGLRLIYFSYDVKMKEKGDIPEGYSVSREKKERFSLILESASTNQTSMYLCASRGPGTGIEAFFGQGTRLTVV.

This clone was counted only a few times. The V gene is TRBV19, the J gene TRBJ2-2; D is perhaps TRBD1 (6 bases). The V end was cut by 1 base, the J end by 5 bases, with 11 bases between. The CDR3 is 15 residues long. Germline assignment: CDR1 LNHDA and CDR2 SQIVND (reference sequence). The CDR3 is CASSIVGRGTGELFF. The CDR3 coding sequence is TGTGCCAGTAGTATAGTTGGCAGGGGAACCGGGGAGCTGTTTTTT.

This chain links TRBV7-2 with TRBJ2-3, with unresolved D. With 3 bases removed from V and 1 base from J, the gap between germline ends came to 5 bases. This CDR3 spans 13 amino acids. CDR1 and CDR2 from the germline V gene are SGHTA and FQGNSA. The DNA of the CDR3 is TGTGCCAGCAGCTTCTACGGCACAGATACGCAGTATTTT. This translates into CASSFYGTDTQYF.